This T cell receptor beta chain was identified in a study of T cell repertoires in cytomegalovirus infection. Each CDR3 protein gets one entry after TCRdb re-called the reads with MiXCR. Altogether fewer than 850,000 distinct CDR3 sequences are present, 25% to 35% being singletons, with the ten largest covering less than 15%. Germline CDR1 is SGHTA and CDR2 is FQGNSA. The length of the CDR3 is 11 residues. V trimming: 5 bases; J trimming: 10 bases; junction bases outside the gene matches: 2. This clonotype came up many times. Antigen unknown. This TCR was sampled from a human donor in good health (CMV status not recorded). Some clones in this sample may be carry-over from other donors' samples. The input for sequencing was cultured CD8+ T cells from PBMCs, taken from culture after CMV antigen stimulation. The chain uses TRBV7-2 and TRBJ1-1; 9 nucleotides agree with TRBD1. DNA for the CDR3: TGTGCCAGCAGCCACAGGGGGCGAGCTTTCTTT. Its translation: CASSHRGRAFF.